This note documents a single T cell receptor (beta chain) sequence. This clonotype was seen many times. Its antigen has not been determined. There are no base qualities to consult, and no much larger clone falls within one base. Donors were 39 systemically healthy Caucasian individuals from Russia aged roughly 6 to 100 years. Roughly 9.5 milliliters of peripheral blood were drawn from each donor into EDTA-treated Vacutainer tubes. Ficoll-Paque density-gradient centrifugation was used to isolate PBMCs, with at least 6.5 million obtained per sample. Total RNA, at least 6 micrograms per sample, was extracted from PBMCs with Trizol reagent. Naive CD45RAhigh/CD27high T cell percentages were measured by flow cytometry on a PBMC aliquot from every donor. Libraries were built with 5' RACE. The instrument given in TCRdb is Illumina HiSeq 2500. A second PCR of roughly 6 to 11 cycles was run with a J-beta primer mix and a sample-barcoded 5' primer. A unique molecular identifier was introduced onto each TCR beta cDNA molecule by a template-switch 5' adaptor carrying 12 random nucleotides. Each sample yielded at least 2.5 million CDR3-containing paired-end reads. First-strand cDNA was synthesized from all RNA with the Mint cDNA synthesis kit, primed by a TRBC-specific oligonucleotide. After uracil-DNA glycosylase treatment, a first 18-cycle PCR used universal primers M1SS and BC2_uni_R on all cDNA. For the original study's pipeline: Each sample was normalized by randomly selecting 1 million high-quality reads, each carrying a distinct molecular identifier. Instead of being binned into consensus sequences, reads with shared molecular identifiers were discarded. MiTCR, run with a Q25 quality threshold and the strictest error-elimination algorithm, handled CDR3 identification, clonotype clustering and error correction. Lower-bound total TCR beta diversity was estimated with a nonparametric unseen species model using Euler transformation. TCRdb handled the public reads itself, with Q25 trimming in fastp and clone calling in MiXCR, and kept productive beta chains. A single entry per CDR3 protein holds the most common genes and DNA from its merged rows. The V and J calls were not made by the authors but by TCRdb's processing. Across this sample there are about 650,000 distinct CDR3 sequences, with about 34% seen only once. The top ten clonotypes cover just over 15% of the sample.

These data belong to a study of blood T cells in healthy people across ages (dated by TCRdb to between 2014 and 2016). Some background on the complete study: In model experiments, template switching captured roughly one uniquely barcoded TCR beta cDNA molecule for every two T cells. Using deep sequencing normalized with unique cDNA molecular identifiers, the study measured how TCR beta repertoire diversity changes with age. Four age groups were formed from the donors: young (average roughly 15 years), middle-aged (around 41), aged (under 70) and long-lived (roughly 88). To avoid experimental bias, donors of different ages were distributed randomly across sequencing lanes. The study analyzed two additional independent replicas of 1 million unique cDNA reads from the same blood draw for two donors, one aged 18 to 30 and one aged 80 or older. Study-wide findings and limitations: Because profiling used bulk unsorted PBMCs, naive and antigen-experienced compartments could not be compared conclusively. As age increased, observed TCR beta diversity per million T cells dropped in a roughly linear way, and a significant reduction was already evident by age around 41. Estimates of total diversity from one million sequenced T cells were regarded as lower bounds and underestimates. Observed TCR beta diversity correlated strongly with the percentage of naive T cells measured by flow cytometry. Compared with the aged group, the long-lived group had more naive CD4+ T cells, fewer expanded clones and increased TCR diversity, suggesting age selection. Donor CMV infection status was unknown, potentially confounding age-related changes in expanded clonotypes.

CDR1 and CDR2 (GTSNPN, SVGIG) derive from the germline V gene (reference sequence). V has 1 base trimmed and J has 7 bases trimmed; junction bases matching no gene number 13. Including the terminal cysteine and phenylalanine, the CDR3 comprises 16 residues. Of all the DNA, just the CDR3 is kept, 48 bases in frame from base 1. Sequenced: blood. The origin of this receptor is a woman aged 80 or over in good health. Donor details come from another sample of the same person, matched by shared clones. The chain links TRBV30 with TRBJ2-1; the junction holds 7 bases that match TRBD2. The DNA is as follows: TGTGCCTGGAGTGCCCCCTCTAGCGGCCTTTTGAATGAGCAGTTCTTC. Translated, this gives CAWSAPSSGLLNEQFF.